This is a list of T cell receptor beta chains from one sample in a study of T-cell reconstitution after alpha-beta-depleted transplantation in children. TCRdb used MiXCR to reprocess the PCR reads, holding one entry per CDR3 protein. The repertoire has nearly 400,000 distinct CDR3 sequences, around 21% of them found once; the top ten carry 3% to 4.5%. The material sequenced was PBMCs from the stem cell graft donor, taken from the stem cell graft. The source of these receptors is a human donor who donated a stem cell graft to a child with acute myeloid leukemia. Both conserved end residues are part of each CDR3. The order of the fields is CDR3 length, clone size, V gene, D gene, J gene, CDR3 protein, CDR3 DNA. The D gene is left open where the match is weak. Rows may omit the clone size; those that give it use once, few, many or a size class.

15	few	TRBV2	TRBD2	TRBJ2-1	CASKVGLAGYNEQFF	TGTGCCAGCAAGGTGGGGCTAGCGGGTTACAATGAGCAGTTCTTC
15	many	TRBV5-1	TRBD2	TRBJ2-3	CASSLEGGRTDTQYF	TGCGCCAGCAGCTTGGAAGGCGGGAGAACAGATACGCAGTATTTT
16	.	TRBV15	.	TRBJ2-1	CATSRDLGSSYNEQFF	TGTGCCACCAGCAGAGATCTTGGGAGCTCCTACAATGAGCAGTTCTTC
16	few	TRBV7-2	.	TRBJ2-7	CASSLGGLASGYEQYF	TGTGCCAGCAGCTTAGGGGGCCTAGCGTCTGGATACGAGCAGTACTTC
14	.	TRBV5-1	TRBD2	TRBJ2-1	CASRPSGRGGEQFF	TGCGCCAGCAGACCTAGCGGGCGAGGTGGGGAGCAGTTCTTC
17	.	TRBV4-3	TRBD1	TRBJ2-1	CASSQEVLGQRNNEQFF	TGCGCCAGCAGCCAAGAAGTTTTGGGACAGAGGAACAATGAGCAGTTCTTC
18	.	TRBV29-1	TRBD2	TRBJ2-1	CSVEDQGSGRETYNEQFF	TGCAGCGTTGAAGATCAGGGTAGCGGGAGAGAAACCTACAATGAGCAGTTCTTC
12	.	TRBV11-3	.	TRBJ2-7	CASSFFDYEQYF	TGTGCCAGCAGCTTCTTCGACTACGAGCAGTACTTC
14	.	TRBV6-2/TRBV6-3	.	TRBJ2-1	CASTIQYNRGEQFF	TGTGCCAGCACCATACAATATAATAGAGGTGAGCAGTTCTTC
15	.	TRBV7-9	.	TRBJ2-1	CASSLTGQGPSEQFF	TGTGCCAGCAGCTTAACGGGGCAGGGCCCGAGTGAGCAGTTCTTC
14	.	TRBV6-1	.	TRBJ2-7	CASSQGLGAYEQYF	TGTGCCAGCAGTCAGGGGCTGGGAGCCTACGAGCAGTACTTC
13	.	TRBV25-1	.	TRBJ2-7	CASSTLEFYEQYF	TGTGCCAGCAGTACCCTGGAGTTTTACGAGCAGTACTTC
16	.	TRBV5-1	TRBD1	TRBJ2-2	CASSLGGQMGTGELFF	TGCGCCAGCAGCTTGGGGGGACAGATGGGGACCGGGGAGCTGTTTTTT
13	few	TRBV29-1	TRBD2	TRBJ2-3	CSVGTSGQDTQYF	TGCAGCGTAGGGACTAGCGGGCAAGATACGCAGTATTTT
18	.	TRBV6-1	TRBD2	TRBJ2-2	CASSDGGRAGGMAGELFF	TGTGCCAGCAGTGATGGGGGAAGAGCGGGAGGGATGGCCGGGGAGCTGTTTTTT
15	.	TRBV10-2	TRBD1	TRBJ1-6	CASSRTGGDDSPLHF	TGCGCCAGCAGTAGAACAGGGGGCGATGATTCACCCCTCCACTTT
14	.	TRBV20-1	.	TRBJ2-3	CSARSASGTDTQYF	TGCAGTGCTAGATCGGCTAGCGGCACAGATACGCAGTATTTT
12	few	TRBV7-9	.	TRBJ2-5	CASSRQGGTQYF	TGTGCCAGCAGCCGACAGGGAGGGACCCAGTACTTC
13	.	TRBV5-1	.	TRBJ2-5	CASSNGGRETQYF	TGCGCCAGCAGCAACGGGGGTCGGGAGACCCAGTACTTC
14	many	TRBV20-1	.	TRBJ2-3	CSARAPISADTQYF	TGCAGTGCTAGGGCCCCGATTAGCGCAGATACGCAGTATTTT
17	.	TRBV4-3	.	TRBJ2-6	CASSPGQEFTGANVLTF	TGCGCCAGCAGCCCGGGACAAGAGTTTACTGGGGCCAACGTCCTGACTTTC
15	few	TRBV7-9	.	TRBJ2-1	CASSLVRGFYNEQFF	TGTGCCAGCAGCTTAGTAAGGGGATTCTACAATGAGCAGTTCTTC
13	.	TRBV20-1	.	TRBJ2-6	CSAMISGANVLTF	TGCAGTGCCATGATCTCTGGGGCCAACGTCCTGACTTTC
16	few	TRBV12-3/TRBV12-4	TRBD1	TRBJ2-7	CASSGWGQGKSYEQYF	TGTGCCAGCAGTGGATGGGGACAGGGGAAATCCTACGAGCAGTACTTC
13	.	TRBV27	.	TRBJ1-2	CASSLRGAYGYTF	TGTGCCAGCAGTTTAAGGGGAGCCTATGGCTACACCTTC
13	many	TRBV20-1	.	TRBJ1-5	CSARVRANQPQHF	TGCAGTGCTAGAGTCAGAGCCAATCAGCCCCAGCATTTT
14	.	TRBV20-1	TRBD2	TRBJ2-5	CSAGTSGRVGTQYF	TGCAGTGCTGGGACTAGCGGGAGGGTGGGGACCCAGTACTTC
12	.	TRBV29-1	.	TRBJ2-1	CSVDEGVSEQFF	TGCAGCGTTGATGAGGGCGTGAGTGAGCAGTTCTTC
14	many	TRBV6-5	TRBD2	TRBJ2-7	CASTLAGGSYEQYF	TGTGCCAGTACCCTAGCGGGAGGCTCCTACGAGCAGTACTTC
14	.	TRBV7-2	.	TRBJ2-3	CASSLVRVADTQYF	TGTGCCAGCAGCTTAGTAAGGGTTGCAGATACGCAGTATTTT
13	few	TRBV20-1	.	TRBJ2-7	CSATGPRRYEQYF	TGCAGTGCTACCGGGCCGCGGAGGTACGAGCAGTACTTC
13	medium-sized	TRBV29-1	.	TRBJ2-7	CSVAAEGAYEQYF	TGCAGCGTTGCAGCTGAGGGGGCCTACGAGCAGTACTTC
14	.	TRBV5-1	.	TRBJ2-1	CASSLDRAINEQFF	TGCGCCAGCAGCTTGGACAGGGCCATCAATGAGCAGTTCTTC
16	.	TRBV28	TRBD1	TRBJ1-2	CASSIAGQGSNYGYTF	TGTGCCAGCAGTATCGCGGGACAGGGGTCTAACTATGGCTACACCTTC
14	.	TRBV29-1	.	TRBJ2-1	CSVQVTDFYNEQFF	TGCAGCGTTCAGGTAACCGACTTTTACAATGAGCAGTTCTTC
14	few	TRBV28	.	TRBJ2-7	CASRQPQGPYEQYF	TGTGCCAGCAGACAGCCCCAGGGGCCCTACGAGCAGTACTTC
14	.	TRBV7-9	.	TRBJ1-3	CASSSPGIGNTIYF	TGTGCCAGCAGCTCGCCAGGAATCGGAAACACCATATATTTT
15	.	TRBV10-1	.	TRBJ2-1	CASSGLGGPWNEQFF	TGCGCCAGCAGTGGGCTCGGGGGGCCGTGGAATGAGCAGTTCTTC
13	.	TRBV12-3/TRBV12-4	TRBD1	TRBJ1-2	CASSQTGSYGYTF	TGTGCCAGCAGTCAGACAGGGAGCTATGGCTACACCTTC
12	many	TRBV20-1	.	TRBJ2-7	CSASGSLYEQYF	TGCAGTGCTAGCGGGAGTCTCTACGAGCAGTACTTC
14	many	TRBV7-6	TRBD1	TRBJ1-5	CASSGGQANQPQHF	TGTGCCAGCAGCGGGGGACAGGCTAATCAGCCCCAGCATTTT
14	few	TRBV7-9	.	TRBJ2-7	CASSWGTNSYEQYF	TGTGCCAGCAGCTGGGGGACCAACTCCTACGAGCAGTACTTC
15	.	TRBV7-8	.	TRBJ2-5	CASSLNPSHQETQYF	TGTGCCAGCAGCTTAAATCCGAGCCACCAAGAGACCCAGTACTTC
14	many	TRBV29-1	TRBD2	TRBJ2-1	CSGRLAGDIGEQFF	TGCAGCGGACGACTAGCGGGAGATATTGGTGAGCAGTTCTTC
15	few	TRBV27	.	TRBJ2-7	CASSLSREVSYEQYF	TGTGCCAGCAGTTTGTCCAGGGAAGTCTCCTACGAGCAGTACTTC
14	.	TRBV20-1	.	TRBJ1-4	CSARDGQGNEKLFF	TGCAGTGCTAGAGACGGTCAGGGGAATGAAAAACTGTTTTTT
15	few	TRBV15	.	TRBJ2-1	CATSRGSEAYNEQFF	TGTGCCACCAGCAGAGGTTCAGAGGCCTACAATGAGCAGTTCTTC